Listed below are T cell receptor beta chains from one sample, sequenced in a study of T cell responses to AZD1222 COVID-19 vaccine. The method was immunoSEQ multiplex PCR; TCRdb's version includes in-frame clones alone and lacks a portion of them. The data show 150,000 or so clones, about nine tenths seen once. Specimen: peripheral blood, collected on day 0 of AZD1222 vaccination. Every receptor here comes from an adult in good health. Both conserved end residues are part of each CDR3. The order of the fields is V gene, J gene, D gene, clone size, CDR3 DNA, CDR3 protein. A D gene is named only where the DNA matches it firmly. Not every row has a clone size; where given, it reads once, few, many or a size class.

TRBV5-1	TRBJ2-5	TRBD2	-	TGCGCCAGCAGGCAGTCGGGGGGAAGCCAAGAGACCCAGTACTTC	CASRQSGGSQETQYF
TRBV11-2	TRBJ2-2	TRBD1	once	TGTGCCGGCAGGACAGGGGAGACCGGGGAGCTGTTTTTT	CAGRTGETGELFF
TRBV6-5	TRBJ2-2	TRBD2	-	TGTGCCAGCAGTTACGGCGGGGGGAGCACCGGGGAGCTGTTTTTT	CASSYGGGSTGELFF
TRBV7-2	TRBJ1-1	TRBD1	-	TGTGCCAGCAGCCTCCGACAGGGAGGGGTCGCTTTCTTT	CASSLRQGGVAFF
TRBV6-2/TRBV6-3	TRBJ2-1	-	-	TGTGCCAGCAGTTATGCTAGCGTGGCCTATGAAGAGCAGTTCTTC	CASSYASVAYEEQFF
TRBV11-3	TRBJ2-4	TRBD2	-	TGTGCCAGCAGTTCGACCCGGGGGGGCGGCATTCAGTACTTC	CASSSTRGGGIQYF
TRBV3-1/TRBV3-2	TRBJ1-5	-	-	TGTGCCAGCAGCCATTCAGGGGACTCTCAGCCCCAGCATTTT	CASSHSGDSQPQHF
TRBV18	TRBJ2-5	-	-	TGTGCCAGCTCACCACCCGGTAGGGAGACCCAGTACTTC	CASSPPGRETQYF
TRBV11-3	TRBJ1-6	TRBD1	few	TGTGCCAGCAGCCAGAAGGACAGGGCTAATTCACCCCTCCACTTT	CASSQKDRANSPLHF
TRBV2	TRBJ1-6	TRBD1	-	TGTGCCAGCGAGGACAGGGAGAACTCACCCCTCCACTTT	CASEDRENSPLHF
TRBV7-6	TRBJ1-1	-	-	TGTGCCAGCTCCGGGGAGAACACTGAAGCTTTCTTT	CASSGENTEAFF
TRBV4-1	TRBJ2-7	-	-	TGCGCCAGCAGCCAAGTGGTTATCGGGGGCGATTTTACCTACGAGCAGTACTTC	CASSQVVIGGDFTYEQYF
TRBV21-1	TRBJ1-5	-	-	TGTGCCAGCAGCAAAGATGGGACAAGAAATCAGCCCCAGCATTTT	CASSKDGTRNQPQHF
TRBV6-5	TRBJ1-1	-	-	TGTGCCAGCAGTTACGATCTGGACACTGAAGCTTTCTTT	CASSYDLDTEAFF
TRBV6-1	TRBJ2-6	-	-	TGTGCCAGCAGTGATGGGTGGGGGTTACTATCCTCTGGGGCCAACGTCCTGACTTTC	CASSDGWGLLSSGANVLTF
TRBV7-2	TRBJ1-6	-	-	TGTGCCAGCAGATCCGACAGTTCCTATAATTCACCCCTCCACTTT	CASRSDSSYNSPLHF
TRBV6-5	TRBJ1-6	-	once	TGTGCCAGCAGTCGGGGGGCCATCGATCGGTCACCCCTCCACTTT	CASSRGAIDRSPLHF
TRBV6-5	TRBJ1-1	-	-	TGTGCCAGCAGCCTTATTTCGGGCCTCTACACTGAAGCTTTCTTT	CASSLISGLYTEAFF
TRBV11-3	TRBJ1-2	-	-	TGTGCCAGCAGCTTCGCTCCCTTAAACTATGGCTACACCTTC	CASSFAPLNYGYTF
TRBV27	TRBJ2-2	-	once	TGTGCCAGCAGCCCGGAATGGTACGGGGAGCTGTTTTTT	CASSPEWYGELFF
TRBV25-1	TRBJ1-2	-	-	TGTGCCAGCAGTGAAGGCAGGCTCTCTAACTATGGCTACACCTTC	CASSEGRLSNYGYTF
TRBV19	TRBJ2-7	-	-	TGTGCCAGTAGTGGGGGACGCCGGAGCTCCTACGAGCAGTACTTC	CASSGGRRSSYEQYF
TRBV19	TRBJ2-3	TRBD2	-	TGTGCCAGTAGTATGAGCGGGGGGGATCTCACAGATACGCAGTATTTT	CASSMSGGDLTDTQYF
TRBV28	TRBJ2-7	-	-	TGTGCCAGCAGTTCCCCAGGGAAGGCTCTGCTCGTCGAGCAGTACTTC	CASSSPGKALLVEQYF
TRBV6-5	TRBJ2-4	-	-	TGTGCCAGCAGTATAGACAGGTTAGCCAAAAACATTCAGTACTTC	CASSIDRLAKNIQYF
TRBV3-1/TRBV3-2	TRBJ1-3	-	-	TGTGCCAGCAGCCGGACCGATCGCTCTGGAAACACCATATATTTT	CASSRTDRSGNTIYF
TRBV7-2	TRBJ1-1	-	-	TGTGCCAGCAGCTCATCCCCGGCAGGGCCCACAGTTGAAGCTTTCTTT	CASSSSPAGPTVEAFF
TRBV7-2	TRBJ1-2	-	-	TGTGCCAGCAGCTTAACAGGGATGAGTAACTATGGCTACACCTTC	CASSLTGMSNYGYTF
TRBV29-1	TRBJ2-7	-	-	TGCAGCGCGACAGGCGCCTACGAGCAGTACTTC	CSATGAYEQYF
TRBV6-5	TRBJ1-2	-	-	TGTGCCAGCAGTTACTATCAGGGGAGCTATGGCTACACCTTC	CASSYYQGSYGYTF
TRBV2	TRBJ2-7	-	-	TGTGCCAGCACTCGGACGTACTCCTACGAGCAGTACTTC	CASTRTYSYEQYF
TRBV21-1	TRBJ1-3	-	-	TGTGCCAGCAACACGGACAGGTCATGGTTTTCTGGAAACACCATATATTTT	CASNTDRSWFSGNTIYF
TRBV18	TRBJ2-1	-	-	TGTGCCAGCTCACCACCTGCGGCACCCTACAATGAGCAGTTCTTC	CASSPPAAPYNEQFF
TRBV7-9	TRBJ1-6	TRBD1	-	TGTGCCAGCAGCCCACCCGGGACAGGGAATTCACCCCTCCACTTT	CASSPPGTGNSPLHF
TRBV7-9	TRBJ2-3	TRBD1	-	TGTGCCAGCAGCCTCCGGGACAGGGTACAAGATACGCAGTATTTT	CASSLRDRVQDTQYF
TRBV28	TRBJ1-4	-	-	TGTGCCAGCAGTTTGGGGGGACGGGTTAATAATGAAAAACTGTTTTTT	CASSLGGRVNNEKLFF
TRBV11-3	TRBJ2-3	-	-	TGTGCCAGCAGCCCGGACGGTAGCACAGATACGCAGTATTTT	CASSPDGSTDTQYF
TRBV4-3	TRBJ2-1	TRBD1	-	TGCGCCAGCAGCCCGAAAAGGGACAGTTACAATGAGCAGTTCTTC	CASSPKRDSYNEQFF
TRBV6-4	TRBJ2-3	TRBD2	few	TGTGCCAGCAGCCCCGCTAGCGGGGGGGCAGATACGCAGTATTTT	CASSPASGGADTQYF
TRBV11-3	TRBJ1-1	-	-	TGTGCCAGCAGCTCGACCCGACAACCGAACACTGAAGCTTTCTTT	CASSSTRQPNTEAFF
TRBV6-6	TRBJ1-5	-	-	TGTGCCATCCGTCAGGCTTTGGGACAGCCCCAGCATTTT	CAIRQALGQPQHF
TRBV28	TRBJ1-2	TRBD1	-	TGTGCCAGCACCCTACTCAGGGGGTTTGGAGACTATGGCTACACCTTC	CASTLLRGFGDYGYTF
TRBV9	TRBJ2-7	TRBD2	-	TGTGCCAGCAGCGTAGAGGCGGGGGAGGGCTACGAGCAGTACTTC	CASSVEAGEGYEQYF
TRBV28	TRBJ2-7	-	-	TGTGCCAGCAGTTTGGGGGTTGGCGAGCAGTACTTC	CASSLGVGEQYF
TRBV7-9	TRBJ2-7	-	-	TGTGCCAGCAGCTTGGGGTACGGGGGCAACGAGCAGTACTTC	CASSLGYGGNEQYF
TRBV7-2	TRBJ2-7	TRBD2	-	TGTGCCAGCAGCGACCTTGGGACTAGCGGGGCTTACGAGCAGTACTTC	CASSDLGTSGAYEQYF
TRBV19	TRBJ1-1	-	-	TGTGCCAGTAGTATGGCAGGACATCAAGGGACTGAAGCTTTCTTT	CASSMAGHQGTEAFF
TRBV27	TRBJ1-1	-	-	TGTGCCAGCAGTAGGCCTAACAGGCCTGAAGCTTTCTTT	CASSRPNRPEAFF
TRBV3-1/TRBV3-2	TRBJ2-1	-	-	TGTGCCAGCAGCCGAAAACAGGGTTACAATGAGCAGTTCTTC	CASSRKQGYNEQFF
TRBV30	TRBJ2-7	-	-	TGTGCCTGGAGTGTACTCAGTACTGAAGAGCAGTACTTC	CAWSVLSTEEQYF
TRBV7-9	TRBJ1-6	-	once	TGTGCCAGCAGTTTAACAGGGTTAGGGTCACCCCTCCACTTT	CASSLTGLGSPLHF
TRBV6-1	TRBJ2-7	TRBD1	-	TGTGCCAGCAGTGAACCTGCCGGGACAGGGTGGTACGAGCAGTACTTC	CASSEPAGTGWYEQYF
TRBV18	TRBJ1-4	-	-	TGTGCCAGCTCTAGGGCAGAAGGGGAAGGAACTAATGAAAAACTGTTTTTT	CASSRAEGEGTNEKLFF
TRBV23-1	TRBJ1-2	TRBD1	once	TGCGCCAGCCTACAACTACAGGGGGAAGGTGGCTACACCTTC	CASLQLQGEGGYTF
TRBV5-6	TRBJ2-5	-	-	TGTGCCAGCAGCGCAACCGGGAGCTCAGAGACCCAGTACTTC	CASSATGSSETQYF
TRBV27	TRBJ1-5	-	-	TGTGCCAGCAGAGAAAGCAATCAGCCCCAGCATTTT	CASRESNQPQHF
TRBV6-5	TRBJ2-7	TRBD2	-	TGTGCCAGCAGAAAGACTAGCGGGGGCCACGAGCAGTACTTC	CASRKTSGGHEQYF
TRBV2	TRBJ1-1	-	-	TGTGCCAGCAGTGAAGGGGAGGGGGAGAACACTGAAGCTTTCTTT	CASSEGEGENTEAFF
TRBV15	TRBJ1-5	-	-	TGTGCCACCAGCAGCAGGGTGATGGGCAATCAGCCCCAGCATTTT	CATSSRVMGNQPQHF